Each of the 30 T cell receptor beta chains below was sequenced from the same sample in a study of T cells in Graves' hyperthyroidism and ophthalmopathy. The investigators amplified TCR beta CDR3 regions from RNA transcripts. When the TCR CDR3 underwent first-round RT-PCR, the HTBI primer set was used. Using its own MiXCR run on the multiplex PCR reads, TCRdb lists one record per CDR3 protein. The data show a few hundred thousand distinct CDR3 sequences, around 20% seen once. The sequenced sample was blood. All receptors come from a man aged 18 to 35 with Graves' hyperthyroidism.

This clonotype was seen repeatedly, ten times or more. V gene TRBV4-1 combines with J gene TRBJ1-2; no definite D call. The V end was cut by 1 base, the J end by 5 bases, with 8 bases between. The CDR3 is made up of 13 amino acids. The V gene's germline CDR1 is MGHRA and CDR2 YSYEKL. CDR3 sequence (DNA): TGCGCCAGCAGCCAAGCCCCTCAATATGGCTACACCTTC. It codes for CASSQAPQYGYTF.

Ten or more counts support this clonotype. CDR3 sequence reads: CASSFAGKAFF. CDR3 nucleotide sequence: TGCGCCAGCAGCTTCGCGGGGAAGGCTTTCTTT. The chain couples TRBV5-1 to TRBJ1-1; D not certain. The V and J ends lost 2 bases and 11 bases respectively, with 10 bases between them. There are 11 residues in the CDR3. Germline V CDR1 and CDR2: SGHRS, YFSETQ.

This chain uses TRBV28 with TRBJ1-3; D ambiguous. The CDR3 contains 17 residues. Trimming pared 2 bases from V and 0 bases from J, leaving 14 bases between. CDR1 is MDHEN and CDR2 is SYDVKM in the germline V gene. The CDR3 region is CASSLPTRQASGNTIYF. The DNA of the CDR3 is TGTGCCAGCAGTTTACCCACCAGGCAGGCCTCTGGAAACACCATATATTTT.

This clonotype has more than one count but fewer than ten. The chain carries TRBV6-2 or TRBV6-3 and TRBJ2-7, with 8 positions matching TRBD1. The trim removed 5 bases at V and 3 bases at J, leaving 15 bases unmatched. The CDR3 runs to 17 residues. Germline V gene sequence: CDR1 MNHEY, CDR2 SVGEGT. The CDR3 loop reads CASSTPSGTGSIYEQYF. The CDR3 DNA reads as TGTGCCAGCAGTACCCCGTCGGGGACAGGCTCAATCTACGAGCAGTACTTC.

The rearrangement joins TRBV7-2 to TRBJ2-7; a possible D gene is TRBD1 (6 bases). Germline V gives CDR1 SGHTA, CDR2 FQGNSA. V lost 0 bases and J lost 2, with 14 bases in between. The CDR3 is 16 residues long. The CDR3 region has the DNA TGTGCCAGCAGCTTAGCTTGGGACATCCCTCCCTACGAGCAGTACTTC. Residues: CASSLAWDIPPYEQYF.

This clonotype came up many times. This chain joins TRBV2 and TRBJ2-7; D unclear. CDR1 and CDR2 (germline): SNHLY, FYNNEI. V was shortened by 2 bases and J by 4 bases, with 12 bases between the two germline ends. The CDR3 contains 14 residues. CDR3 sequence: CASSETWQIYEQYF. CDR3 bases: TGTGCCAGCAGTGAAACATGGCAGATTTACGAGCAGTACTTC.

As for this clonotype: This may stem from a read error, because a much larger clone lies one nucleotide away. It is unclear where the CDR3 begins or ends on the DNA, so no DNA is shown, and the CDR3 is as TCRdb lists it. The CDR3 here is CASSPDLEAFFGQGTRWGF. V is TRBV4-2 and J is TRBJ1-1; TRBD1 is the table's D call and was not checked against the DNA. Germline V gene lookup returns CDR1 LGHNA and CDR2 YNFKEQ. The CDR3 contains 19 residues when both ends are counted.

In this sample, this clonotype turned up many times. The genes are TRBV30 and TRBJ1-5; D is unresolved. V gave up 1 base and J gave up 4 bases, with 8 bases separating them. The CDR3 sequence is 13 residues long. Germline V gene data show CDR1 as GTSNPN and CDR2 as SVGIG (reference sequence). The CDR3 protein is CAWSASHNQPQHF. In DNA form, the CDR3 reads TGTGCCTGGAGTGCCTCTCATAATCAGCCCCAGCATTTT.

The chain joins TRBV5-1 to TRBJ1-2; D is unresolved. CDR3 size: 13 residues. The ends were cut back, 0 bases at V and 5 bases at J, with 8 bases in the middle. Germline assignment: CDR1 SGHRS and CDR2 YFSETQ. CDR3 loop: CASSLGYLYGYTF. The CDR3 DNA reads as TGCGCCAGCAGCTTGGGATATTTATATGGCTACACCTTC.

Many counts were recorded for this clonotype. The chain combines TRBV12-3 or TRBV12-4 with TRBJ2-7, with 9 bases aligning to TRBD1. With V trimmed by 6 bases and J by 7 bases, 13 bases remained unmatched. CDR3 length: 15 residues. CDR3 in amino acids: CASSDGQGQIREQYF. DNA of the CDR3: TGTGCCAGCAGCGACGGACAGGGGCAAATTAGAGAGCAGTACTTC.

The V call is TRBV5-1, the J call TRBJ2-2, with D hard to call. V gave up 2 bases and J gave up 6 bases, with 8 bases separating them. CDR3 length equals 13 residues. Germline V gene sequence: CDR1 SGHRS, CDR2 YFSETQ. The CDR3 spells CASSFLESGELFF. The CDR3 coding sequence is TGCGCCAGCAGCTTCCTAGAGTCCGGGGAGCTGTTTTTT.

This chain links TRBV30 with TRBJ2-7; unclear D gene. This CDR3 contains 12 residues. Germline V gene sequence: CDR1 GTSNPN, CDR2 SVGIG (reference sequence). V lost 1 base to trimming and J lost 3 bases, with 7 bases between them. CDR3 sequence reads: CAWSDGDYEQYF. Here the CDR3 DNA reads TGTGCCTGGAGTGACGGAGACTACGAGCAGTACTTC.

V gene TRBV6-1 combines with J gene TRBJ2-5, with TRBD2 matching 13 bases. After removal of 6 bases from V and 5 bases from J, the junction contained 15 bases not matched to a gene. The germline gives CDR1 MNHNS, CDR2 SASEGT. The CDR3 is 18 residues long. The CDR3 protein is CASRDSNMGLAGPETQYF. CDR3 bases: TGTGCCAGCAGAGATAGTAATATGGGACTAGCGGGGCCCGAGACCCAGTACTTC.

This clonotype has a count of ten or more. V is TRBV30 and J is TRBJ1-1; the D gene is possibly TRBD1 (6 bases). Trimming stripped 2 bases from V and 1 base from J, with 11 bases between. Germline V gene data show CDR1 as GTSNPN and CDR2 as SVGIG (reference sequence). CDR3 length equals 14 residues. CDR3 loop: CAWSTGPGNTEAFF. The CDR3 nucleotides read TGTGCCTGGAGTACAGGGCCGGGGAACACTGAAGCTTTCTTT. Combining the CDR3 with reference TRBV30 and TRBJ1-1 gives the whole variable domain SQTIHQWPATLVQPVGSPLSLECTVEGTSNPNLYWYRQAAGRGLQLLFYSVGIGQISSEVPQNLSASRPQDRQFILSSKKLLLSDSGFYLCAWSTGPGNTEAFFGQGTRLTVV.

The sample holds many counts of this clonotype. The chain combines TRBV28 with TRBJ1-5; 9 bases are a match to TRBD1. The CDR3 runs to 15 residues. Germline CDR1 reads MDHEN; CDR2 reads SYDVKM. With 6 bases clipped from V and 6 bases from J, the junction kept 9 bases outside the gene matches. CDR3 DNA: TGTGCCAGCAGAAGAACGGGACAGGGTACTCAGCCCCAGCATTTT. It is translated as CASRRTGQGTQPQHF.

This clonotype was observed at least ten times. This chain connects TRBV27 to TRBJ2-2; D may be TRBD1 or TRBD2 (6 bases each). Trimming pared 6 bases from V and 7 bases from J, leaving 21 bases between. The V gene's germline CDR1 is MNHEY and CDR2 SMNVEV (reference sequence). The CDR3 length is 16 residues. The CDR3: CASSRRLGGWGGELFF. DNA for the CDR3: TGTGCCAGCAGCAGACGTTTGGGGGGCTGGGGCGGGGAGCTGTTTTTT.

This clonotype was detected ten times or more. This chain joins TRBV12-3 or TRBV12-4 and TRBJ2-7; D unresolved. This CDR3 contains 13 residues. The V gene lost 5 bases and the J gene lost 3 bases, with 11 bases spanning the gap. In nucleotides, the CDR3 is TGTGCCAGCAGTCCACCCTATGGCTACGAGCAGTACTTC. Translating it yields CASSPPYGYEQYF.

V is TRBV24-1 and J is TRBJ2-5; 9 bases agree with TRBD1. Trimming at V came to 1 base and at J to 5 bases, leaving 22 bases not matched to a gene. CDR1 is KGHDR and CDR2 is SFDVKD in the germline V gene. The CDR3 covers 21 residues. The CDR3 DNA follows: TGTGCCACCAGTGATTTCTCCCCTCGAATACCGGGACAGGGATTTTTGGAGACCCAGTACTTC. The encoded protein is CATSDFSPRIPGQGFLETQYF.

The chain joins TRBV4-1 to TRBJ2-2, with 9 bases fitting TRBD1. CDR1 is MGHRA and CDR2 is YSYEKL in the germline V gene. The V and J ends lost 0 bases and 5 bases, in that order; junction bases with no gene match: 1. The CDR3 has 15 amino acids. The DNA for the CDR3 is TGCGCCAGCAGCCAAGAGGGGACAGGGACCGGGGAGCTGTTTTTT. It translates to CASSQEGTGTGELFF.

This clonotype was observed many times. The CDR3 sequence is CSARRIGGEIWTEAFF. CDR3 in DNA: TGCAGTGCTAGAAGGATTGGCGGTGAAATTTGGACTGAAGCTTTCTTT. The J gene is TRBJ1-1, the V gene TRBV20-1; no definite D call. CDR3 size: 16 residues. In germline, CDR1 is DFQATT, CDR2 SNEGSKA (reference sequence). The ends were cut back, 2 bases at V and 5 bases at J, with 21 bases in the middle.

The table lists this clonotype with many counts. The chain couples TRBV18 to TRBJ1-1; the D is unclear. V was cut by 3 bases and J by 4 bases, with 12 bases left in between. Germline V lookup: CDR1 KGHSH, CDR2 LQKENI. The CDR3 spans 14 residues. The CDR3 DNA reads TGTGCCAGCTCACCGACCGGGCATAGCACTGAAGCTTTCTTT. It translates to CASSPTGHSTEAFF.

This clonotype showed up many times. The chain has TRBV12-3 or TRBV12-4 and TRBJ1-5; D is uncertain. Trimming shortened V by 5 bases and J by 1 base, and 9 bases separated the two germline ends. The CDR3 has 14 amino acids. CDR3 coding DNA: TGTGCCAGCAGTCCCTTCGACAGCAATCAGCCCCAGCATTTT. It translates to CASSPFDSNQPQHF.

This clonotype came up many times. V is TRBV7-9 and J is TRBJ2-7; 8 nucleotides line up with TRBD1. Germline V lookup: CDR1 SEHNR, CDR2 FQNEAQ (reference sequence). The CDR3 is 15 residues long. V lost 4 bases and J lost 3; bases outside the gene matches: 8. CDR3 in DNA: TGTGCCAGCAGCTCCGAGGACAGGGAGAACTACGAGCAGTACTTC. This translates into CASSSEDRENYEQYF.

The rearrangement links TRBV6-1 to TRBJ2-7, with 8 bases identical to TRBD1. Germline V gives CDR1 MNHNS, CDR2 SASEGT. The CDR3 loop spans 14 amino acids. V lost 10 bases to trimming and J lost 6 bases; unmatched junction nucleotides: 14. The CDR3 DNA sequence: TGTGCCACGTTCCCGGACAGGGCTATTTTCGAGCAGTACTTC. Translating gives CATFPDRAIFEQYF.

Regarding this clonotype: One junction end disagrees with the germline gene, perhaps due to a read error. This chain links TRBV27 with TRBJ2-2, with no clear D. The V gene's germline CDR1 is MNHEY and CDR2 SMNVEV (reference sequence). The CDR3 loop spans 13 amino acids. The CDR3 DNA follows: TGTGTCAGCAGTTTAAAAATGCCCGGGGAGCTGTTTTTT. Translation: CVSSLKMPGELFF.

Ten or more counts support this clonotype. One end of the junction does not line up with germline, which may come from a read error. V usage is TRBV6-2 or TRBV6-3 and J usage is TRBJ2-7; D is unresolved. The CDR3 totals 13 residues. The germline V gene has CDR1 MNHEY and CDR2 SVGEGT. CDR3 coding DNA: TGTGCCAGCAGTCGGACGGAGACCTACGAGCAATACTTC. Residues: CASSRTETYEQYF.

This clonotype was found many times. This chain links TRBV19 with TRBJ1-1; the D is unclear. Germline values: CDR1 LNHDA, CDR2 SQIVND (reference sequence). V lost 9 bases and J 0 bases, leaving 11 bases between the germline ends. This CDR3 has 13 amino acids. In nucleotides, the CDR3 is TGTGCCAGCGGCGACACTCTGAACACTGAAGCTTTCTTT. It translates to CASGDTLNTEAFF.

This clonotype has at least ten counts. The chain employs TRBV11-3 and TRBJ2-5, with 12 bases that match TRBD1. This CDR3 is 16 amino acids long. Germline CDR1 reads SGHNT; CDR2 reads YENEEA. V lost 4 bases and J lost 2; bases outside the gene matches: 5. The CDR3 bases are TGTGCCAGCAGCTGGGGACAGGGGGCAATGCAAGAGACCCAGTACTTC. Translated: CASSWGQGAMQETQYF.

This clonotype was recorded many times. The CDR3 DNA reads TGTGCCAGCAGTGAAGACGGATTATGGCCCCAGCATTTT. Translated: CASSEDGLWPQHF. The chain combines TRBV2 with TRBJ1-5, with D hard to call. The germline V and J ends were trimmed by 1 base and 9 bases, with 10 bases remaining between them. Germline V gene data show CDR1 as SNHLY and CDR2 as FYNNEI. The CDR3 extends over 13 amino acids.

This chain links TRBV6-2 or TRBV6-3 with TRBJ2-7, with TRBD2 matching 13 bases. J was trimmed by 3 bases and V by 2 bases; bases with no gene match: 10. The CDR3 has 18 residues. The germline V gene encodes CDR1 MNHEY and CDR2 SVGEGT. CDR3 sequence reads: CASSYTLRTSGGDYEQYF. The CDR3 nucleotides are TGTGCCAGCAGTTACACCCTACGGACTAGCGGGGGAGACTACGAGCAGTACTTC.